A single sample gave rise to the 11 T cell receptor beta chains below, sequenced in a study of CD8+ T cells in alopecia areata. Indicated treatment: oral pan-JAK inhibitor, 5-10 mg twice daily. Sequencing templates came from extracted RNA that was reverse transcribed into cDNA. The assay was immunoSEQ multiplex PCR, and TCRdb's table has in-frame clones only and misses some. The table lists 150,000 or so clones, around 71% of them singletons. Sequences were derived from CD4+ T cells sorted from blood, sampled at week 4, from a patient treated with tofacitinib. The receptors shown here come from a human donor with alopecia areata.

This clone was observed a single time. The V call is TRBV5-6, the J call TRBJ2-3, with 7 bases that match TRBD2. The germline V gene encodes CDR1 SGHDT and CDR2 YYEEEE. There are 15 residues in the CDR3. Germline trimming cut 3 bases from V and 5 bases from J; bases unmatched to any gene: 9. The CDR3 loop is CASSSLAASLDTQYF. The CDR3, as DNA: TGTGCCAGCAGCTCCCTAGCGGCGTCACTAGATACGCAGTATTTT.

This chain connects TRBV2 to TRBJ2-7; D is unclear. CDR1 SNHLY and CDR2 FYNNEI come from the germline V gene. Trimming shortened V by 1 base and J by 6 bases, and 7 bases separated the two germline ends. CDR3 length: 12 amino acids. The CDR3, as DNA: TGTGCCAGCAGTGAAGGGAAGGGCGAGCAGTACTTC. Translated, it gives CASSEGKGEQYF.

The chain recombines TRBV27 with TRBJ1-6; 8 nucleotides line up with TRBD1. CDR1 and CDR2 from the germline V gene are MNHEY and SMNVEV (reference sequence). CDR3 length: 14 amino acids. J lost 9 bases, V lost 6 bases, and 7 bases had no gene match. CDR3 nucleotide sequence: TGTGCCAGCAGGTCGGGACAGGTGACTTCACCCCTCCACTTT. It yields the protein CASRSGQVTSPLHF.

The chain carries TRBV19 and TRBJ1-6, with 7 bases that match TRBD1. The J segment lost 0 bases and the V segment lost 3 bases, leaving 8 bases of the junction unmatched. CDR1 is LNHDA and CDR2 is SQIVND in the germline V gene (reference sequence). The CDR3 covers 18 residues. For the CDR3, the DNA is TGTGCCAGTAGTATGCTGGCAGGGGGTAGCTCCTATAATTCACCCCTCCACTTT. It is translated as CASSMLAGGSSYNSPLHF.

The chain employs TRBV5-4 and TRBJ1-2; tentative D call: TRBD1 (6 bases). CDR1 is SGHNT, CDR2 YYREEE, per germline (reference sequence). Between the trimmed V and J ends, which lost 0 bases and 5 bases, there was a span of 8 bases. This CDR3 has 13 amino acids. The CDR3 protein is CASSLGQEYGYTF. CDR3 DNA sequence: TGTGCCAGCAGCTTGGGACAGGAATATGGCTACACCTTC.

This clone showed up just a few times. The chain couples TRBV29-1 to TRBJ2-3; possibly TRBD1 for D (6 bases). The ends were cut back, 0 bases at V and 1 base at J, with 11 bases in the middle. This CDR3 is built from 15 residues. Germline values: CDR1 SQVTM, CDR2 ANQGSEA. The CDR3 reads CSVEDSWGRTDTQYF. The DNA of the CDR3 is TGCAGCGTTGAAGATTCGTGGGGGCGCACAGATACGCAGTATTTT.

This clone has at least ten counts. The J gene is TRBJ2-3, the V gene TRBV11-2, with TRBD1 matching over 10 bases. The ends lost 1 base at V and 3 bases at J; junction bases unmatched: 4. This CDR3 spans 16 amino acids. The germline CDR1 and CDR2 sequences are SGHAT and FQNNGV. The CDR3 is CASSLGPGQGTDTQYF. CDR3 nucleotides: TGTGCCAGCAGCTTAGGCCCGGGACAGGGGACAGATACGCAGTATTTT.

This chain joins TRBV4-2 and TRBJ2-3, with TRBD2 matching over 8 bases. Germline trimming cut 4 bases from V and 2 bases from J; bases unmatched to any gene: 8. The CDR3 has 16 residues. Germline V gene sequence: CDR1 LGHNA, CDR2 YNFKEQ. CDR3 residues: CASSRAGVPTTDTQYF. CDR3 bases: TGTGCCAGCAGCCGAGCGGGGGTGCCAACCACAGATACGCAGTATTTT.

This chain joins TRBV6-6 and TRBJ1-2; D not resolved. The CDR3 loop spans 14 amino acids. Germline CDR1 is MNHNY and CDR2 is SVGAGI (reference sequence). V was shortened by 2 bases and J by 6 bases, with 13 bases between the two germline ends. The CDR3 reads CASSYPGDINGYTF. In DNA, the CDR3 is TGTGCCAGCAGTTACCCTGGTGACATTAATGGCTACACCTTC.

The chain uses TRBV7-2 and TRBJ1-2, with a possible D match to TRBD1 (6 bases). The CDR3 has 14 residues. CDR1 is SGHTA, CDR2 FQGNSA, per germline. Trimming stripped 1 base from V and 7 bases from J, with 13 bases between. CDR3 bases: TGTGCCAGCAGCTTAGGTGGGGGGCTCAGTGGCTACACCTTC. Translation gives CASSLGGGLSGYTF. Based on the CDR3 plus reference TRBV7-2 and TRBJ1-2, the full variable domain is GAGVSQSPSNKVTEKGKDVELRCDPISGHTALYWYRQSLGQGLEFLIYFQGNSAPDKSGLPSDRFSAERTGGSVSTLTIQRTQQEDSAVYLCASSLGGGLSGYTFGSGTRLTVV.

The chain has TRBV5-1 and TRBJ1-6; the D gene is possibly TRBD1 (5 bases). V lost 4 bases, J lost 6 bases, and 8 bases lay in between. The CDR3 is 13 residues long. The germline V gene encodes CDR1 SGHRS and CDR2 YFSETQ. CDR3 loop: CASSTRVNSPLHF. The CDR3 region has the DNA TGCGCCAGCAGCACCAGGGTTAATTCACCCCTCCACTTT.